This T cell receptor (beta chain) comes out of a study of cytomegalovirus exposure and HLA in healthy donors. This clone was seen only once. The ends were cut back, 10 bases at V and 5 bases at J, with 15 bases in the middle. The CDR3 consists of 13 residues. CDR1 is LNHNV and CDR2 is YYDKDF in the germline V gene (reference sequence). Primers: 60 Vbeta forward and 13 Jbeta reverse. Assay used: immunoSEQ multiplex PCR; TCRdb lists only in-frame clones, some missing. There are around 180,000 clones in the sample; 80% to 85% occur only once, and more than 1% lies in the top ten. Sequencing was carried out using PBMCs. This receptor was taken from a boy aged 2 to 10 in good health and CMV-seronegative. This sequence joins TRBV15 and TRBJ2-1, with D tentatively TRBD1 (5 bases). The CDR3 protein is CAISGGHNNEQFF. The CDR3 DNA follows: TGTGCCATCTCCGGTGGACACAACAATGAGCAGTTCTTC.